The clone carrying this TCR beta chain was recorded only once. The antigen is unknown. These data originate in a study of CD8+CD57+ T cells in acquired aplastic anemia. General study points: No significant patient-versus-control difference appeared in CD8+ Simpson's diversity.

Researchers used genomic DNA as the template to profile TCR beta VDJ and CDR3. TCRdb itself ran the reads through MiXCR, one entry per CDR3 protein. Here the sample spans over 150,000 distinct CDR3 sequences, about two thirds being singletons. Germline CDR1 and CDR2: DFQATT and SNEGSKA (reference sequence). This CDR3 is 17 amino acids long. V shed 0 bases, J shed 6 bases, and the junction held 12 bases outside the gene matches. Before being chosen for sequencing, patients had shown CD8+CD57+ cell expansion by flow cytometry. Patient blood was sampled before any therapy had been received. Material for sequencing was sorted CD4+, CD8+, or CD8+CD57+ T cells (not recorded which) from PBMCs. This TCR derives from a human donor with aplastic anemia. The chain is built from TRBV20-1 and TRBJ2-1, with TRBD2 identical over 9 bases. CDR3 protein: CSARDGGGGGDRNEQFF. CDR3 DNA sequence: TGCAGTGCTAGAGATGGCGGGGGGGGGGGAGACCGCAATGAGCAGTTCTTC.